The next 26 T cell receptor beta chains were all read from a single sample in a study of blood T cell repertoires in COVID-19. The protocol was immunoSEQ multiplex PCR, while the TCRdb copy is restricted to in-frame clones and leaves out a portion. In the table there are about 150,000 clones, about 89% of which are singletons. Sequencing was done on a sample of peripheral blood. The receptor set was obtained from a man aged 55 to 70 with active or convalescent COVID-19.

The chain uses TRBV18 and TRBJ2-4, with TRBD1 identical over 9 bases. V shed 1 base, J shed 2 bases, and the junction held 9 bases outside the gene matches. The CDR3 extends over 18 amino acids. CDR1 is KGHSH and CDR2 is LQKENI in the germline V gene. The CDR3 region is CASSPRGGQGEPKNIQYF. CDR3 DNA sequence: TGTGCCAGCTCACCACGAGGGGGACAGGGCGAGCCCAAAAACATTCAGTACTTC.

This clone occurred once. The chain recombines TRBV11-3 with TRBJ1-6; no clear D. Trimming took off 4 bases at V and 9 bases at J, with 13 bases between the two ends. The CDR3 runs to 14 residues. Germline lookup yields CDR1 SGHNT and CDR2 YENEEA. For the CDR3, the DNA is TGTGCCAGCAGCTCGGGAGGTGAGGGTTCACCCCTCCACTTT. It is translated as CASSSGGEGSPLHF.

In DNA form, the CDR3 reads TGTGCCAGCAGTTTGACTAGCGTCTCCTACGAGCAGTACTTC. It codes for CASSLTSVSYEQYF. The J gene is TRBJ2-7, the V gene TRBV28; 8 positions match TRBD2. The trim removed 3 bases at V and 0 bases at J, leaving 1 base unmatched. CDR3 length: 14 amino acids. Germline assignment: CDR1 MDHEN and CDR2 SYDVKM. Combining the CDR3 with reference TRBV28 and TRBJ2-7 gives the whole variable domain DVKVTQSSRYLVKRTGEKVFLECVQDMDHENMFWYRQDPGLGLRLIYFSYDVKMKEKGDIPEGYSVSREKKERFSLILESASTNQTSMYLCASSLTSVSYEQYFGPGTRLTVT.

The rearrangement joins TRBV5-1 to TRBJ2-5; D is unclear. The V and J ends lost 2 bases and 2 bases respectively, with 7 bases between them. Germline V gives CDR1 SGHRS, CDR2 YFSETQ. The CDR3 runs to 13 residues. The CDR3 DNA follows: TGCGCCAGCAGCTTTACCCAGCAAGAGACCCAGTACTTC. It is translated as CASSFTQQETQYF. The full variable domain, its missing parts supplied by reference TRBV5-1 and TRBJ2-5, is KAGVTQTPRYLIKTRGQQVTLSCSPISGHRSVSWYQQTPGQGLQFLFEYFSETQRNKGNFPGRFSGRQFSNSRSEMNVSTLELGDSALYLCASSFTQQETQYFGPGTRLLVL.

V usage is TRBV19 and J usage is TRBJ2-3; D possibly corresponds to TRBD2 (6 bases). The V gene lost 5 bases and the J gene lost 0 bases, with 12 bases spanning the gap. The CDR3 spans 15 residues. From germline, CDR1 is LNHDA and CDR2 SQIVND (reference sequence). The CDR3 is CASSGGTLSTDTQYF. CDR3 DNA: TGTGCCAGTAGTGGCGGGACCTTAAGCACAGATACGCAGTATTTT.

This clone was counted once. The chain recombines TRBV24-1 with TRBJ1-1; unclear D gene. V lost 7 bases and J 5 bases, leaving 7 bases between the germline ends. This CDR3 region has 11 residues. Per the germline V gene, CDR1 is KGHDR and CDR2 is SFDVKD. For the CDR3, the DNA is TGTGCCACCAGCTCCACAACTGAAGCTTTCTTT. Translation gives CATSSTTEAFF.

The chain is built from TRBV28 and TRBJ1-2; 10 bases line up with TRBD1. This CDR3 comprises 16 residues. The ends lost 7 bases at V and 0 bases at J; junction bases unmatched: 8. The V gene's germline CDR1 is MDHEN and CDR2 SYDVKM. Written as DNA, the CDR3 is TGTGCCAGCACCCTGGGGGGACAGGGGTCTAACTATGGCTACACCTTC. Its translation is CASTLGGQGSNYGYTF.

CDR3 residues: CASSIGLVSYNEQFF. The CDR3 DNA is TGTGCCAGTAGTATAGGGCTAGTTTCCTACAATGAGCAGTTCTTC. The chain recombines TRBV19 with TRBJ2-1; D is ambiguous. The CDR3 runs to 15 residues. V lost 1 base, J lost 1 base, and 8 bases lay in between. Germline V gene lookup returns CDR1 LNHDA and CDR2 SQIVND (reference sequence).

The genes are TRBV24-1 and TRBJ1-1; D not certain. Germline V CDR1 and CDR2: KGHDR, SFDVKD. The CDR3 has 12 residues. CDR3: CGGRFLNTEAFF. The CDR3 nucleotides are TGTGGAGGGAGGTTCCTGAACACTGAAGCTTTCTTT.

This chain joins TRBV28 and TRBJ2-3; 9 bases are a match to TRBD2. Germline CDR1 is MDHEN and CDR2 is SYDVKM. The CDR3 runs 17 residues. V gave up 3 bases and J gave up 2 bases; unmatched junction bases: 9. The CDR3: CASSFRQAGGSTDTQYF. Written as DNA, the CDR3 is TGTGCCAGCAGTTTCAGGCAAGCGGGAGGTTCCACAGATACGCAGTATTTT.

This rearrangement joins TRBV6-2 or TRBV6-3 to TRBJ2-2; 9 nucleotides agree with TRBD1. This CDR3 region has 14 residues. Germline CDR1 and CDR2: MNHEY and SVGEGT. The V segment lost 7 bases and the J segment 6 bases; nucleotides outside the gene matches: 6. CDR3 amino acids: CASTPHRGPGELFF. In DNA, the CDR3 is TGTGCCAGCACCCCTCACAGGGGGCCCGGGGAGCTGTTTTTT.

The V gene is TRBV30, the J gene TRBJ2-5; possible D gene TRBD1, 6 bases. The CDR3 spans 16 residues. CDR1 and CDR2 (germline): GTSNPN, SVGIG (reference sequence). The V gene lost 0 bases and the J gene lost 4 bases, with 18 bases spanning the gap. The CDR3 DNA is TGTGCCTGGAGTGTACGCCCGTTGGGGGCGGGAGAGACCCAGTACTTC. Amino acids: CAWSVRPLGAGETQYF.

This chain links TRBV6-5 with TRBJ1-5; D uncertain. The CDR3 is 13 residues long. Per germline, CDR1 MNHEY and CDR2 SVGAGI. Trimming removed 8 bases from V and 1 base from J, with 9 bases in between. CDR3 coding DNA: TGTGCCAGCGGAGACGGAAGCAATCAGCCCCAGCATTTT. It encodes CASGDGSNQPQHF.

Comments on this clone: One end of the junction varies from germline; a read error may be responsible. The CDR3 reads CASSLGRVNQPQHF. The CDR3 DNA follows: TGTGCCAGCAGTTTGGGCAGGGTCAATCAGCCCCAGCATTTT. The rearrangement links TRBV5-8 to TRBJ1-5; tentative D call: TRBD1 (5 bases). Germline V gene lookup returns CDR1 SGHTS and CDR2 YDEGEE. This CDR3 has 14 amino acids.

This chain uses TRBV2 with TRBJ1-4, with 8 nucleotides matching TRBD1. The germline gives CDR1 SNHLY, CDR2 FYNNEI. CDR3 length: 14 residues. V lost 5 bases, J lost 6 bases, and 5 bases stayed unmatched. The CDR3 nucleotides read TGTGCCAGCAGTTTACAGGGGGTGGATGAAAAACTGTTTTTT. Protein product: CASSLQGVDEKLFF.

The chain recombines TRBV18 with TRBJ1-5, with D hard to call. The germline V gene encodes CDR1 KGHSH and CDR2 LQKENI. The V end lost 3 bases, the J end lost 5 bases, and 8 bases lay between the germline ends. This CDR3 spans 13 amino acids. The CDR3 sequence is CASSPLRDQPQHF. CDR3 nucleotide sequence: TGTGCCAGCTCACCCCTTAGAGATCAGCCCCAGCATTTT.

The chain uses TRBV5-8 and TRBJ1-2; D gene uncertain. V dropped 0 bases and J dropped 7 bases, with 10 bases sitting between them. Germline values: CDR1 SGHTS, CDR2 YDEGEE. This CDR3 has 13 residues. CDR3 amino acids: CASSLGTSGGYTF. The DNA for the CDR3 is TGTGCCAGCAGCTTGGGCACATCGGGTGGCTACACCTTC. The whole variable domain, filled in from reference TRBV5-8 and TRBJ1-2, reads EAGVTQSPTHLIKTRGQQATLRCSPISGHTSVYWYQQALGLGLQFLLWYDEGEERNRGNFPPRFSGRQFPNYSSELNVNALELEDSALYLCASSLGTSGGYTFGSGTRLTVV.

The chain recombines TRBV18 with TRBJ1-3; the D is unclear. Trimming took 8 bases from V and 1 from J, leaving 12 bases between them. This CDR3 region has 14 residues. In germline, CDR1 is KGHSH, CDR2 LQKENI. Written as DNA, the CDR3 is TGTGCCAGCAACCAACAGATTTCTGGAAACACCATATATTTT. Protein sequence: CASNQQISGNTIYF.

The chain couples TRBV3-1 (or the pseudogene TRBV3-2) to TRBJ1-6, with unresolved D. The CDR3 covers 13 residues. Germline-derived CDR1 and CDR2 are LGHDT and YNNKEL (reference sequence). V was pared by 3 bases and J by 7 bases, with 7 bases between. The CDR3 spells CASSQNTNSPLHF. The CDR3 region has the DNA TGTGCCAGCAGCCAGAACACCAATTCACCCCTCCACTTT.

The V gene is TRBV6-5, the J gene TRBJ2-7; 8 bases line up with TRBD1. J was trimmed by 4 bases and V by 6 bases; bases with no gene match: 8. This CDR3 spans 14 amino acids. In germline, CDR1 is MNHEY, CDR2 SVGAGI. CDR3 coding DNA: TGTGCCAGCAGCAGACCTGGGACAGGTTACGAGCAGTACTTC. Amino acid sequence: CASSRPGTGYEQYF.

V gene TRBV29-1 combines with J gene TRBJ2-1; 7 bases line up with TRBD1. The CDR3 is 14 residues long. The junction had 1 base not matched to a gene; V was cut back by 0 bases and J by 2 bases. The germline V gene encodes CDR1 SQVTM and CDR2 ANQGSEA. CDR3 sequence reads: CSVEDQGAYNEQFF. CDR3 DNA sequence: TGCAGCGTTGAAGACCAGGGGGCCTACAATGAGCAGTTCTTC.

The J gene is TRBJ1-5, the V gene TRBV2; tentative D call: TRBD1 (5 bases). Per the germline V gene, CDR1 is SNHLY and CDR2 is FYNNEI. The V and J ends lost 7 bases and 3 bases respectively, with 10 bases between them. This CDR3 region has 13 residues. DNA for the CDR3: TGTGCCAGCACCAGGGAAAACAATCAGCCCCAGCATTTT. This encodes CASTRENNQPQHF. Looking up the rest from reference TRBV2 and TRBJ1-5 gives the full variable domain: EPEVTQTPSHQVTQMGQEVILRCVPISNHLYFYWYRQILGQKVEFLVSFYNNEISEKSEIFDDQFSVERPDGSNFTLKIRSTKLEDSAMYFCASTRENNQPQHFGDGTRLSIL.

The V call is TRBV7-9, the J call TRBJ2-3; 7 nucleotides agree with TRBD2. V lost 0 bases, J lost 3 bases, and 3 bases stayed unmatched. The CDR3 loop spans 15 amino acids. The germline gives CDR1 SEHNR, CDR2 FQNEAQ (reference sequence). The CDR3 nucleotides read TGTGCCAGCAGCTTAGCTAGCGGGCAAACAGATACGCAGTATTTT. Translated: CASSLASGQTDTQYF.

V is TRBV4-3 and J is TRBJ2-1; 12 positions agree with TRBD2. From germline, CDR1 is LGHNA and CDR2 YSLEER. This CDR3 region has 16 residues. The V and J ends lost 0 bases and 6 bases, in that order; junction bases with no gene match: 3. CDR3 residues: CASSQEPGLAGNEQFF. CDR3 sequence (DNA): TGCGCCAGCAGCCAAGAGCCGGGACTAGCGGGCAATGAGCAGTTCTTC.

This chain links TRBV7-2 with TRBJ1-2; 7 bases fit TRBD1. Looked up from germline, CDR1 is SGHTA and CDR2 is FQGNSA. The CDR3 consists of 13 residues. The J segment lost 9 bases and the V segment lost 5 bases, leaving 9 bases of the junction unmatched. CDR3 DNA sequence: TGTGCCAGCAGCCTAGACAGGGACCTCAGCTACACCTTC. Amino acids: CASSLDRDLSYTF. The full variable domain, rest sourced from reference TRBV7-2 and TRBJ1-2, is GAGVSQSPSNKVTEKGKDVELRCDPISGHTALYWYRQSLGQGLEFLIYFQGNSAPDKSGLPSDRFSAERTGGSVSTLTIQRTQQEDSAVYLCASSLDRDLSYTFGSGTRLTVV.

The chain recombines TRBV2 with TRBJ2-4; D remains unclear. The CDR3 runs 12 residues. Germline CDR1 is SNHLY and CDR2 is FYNNEI. V gave up 10 bases and J gave up 4 bases, with 11 bases separating them. The CDR3: CATAADKNIQYF. In nucleotides, the CDR3 is TGTGCCACGGCGGCGGATAAAAACATTCAGTACTTC.